This TCR beta chain was identified during a study of control samples from healthy donors and cancer patients. Clones were sequenced by immunoSEQ multiplex PCR, and TCRdb holds only the in-frame ones, with some missing. The table shows under 150,000 clones, with 75% to 90% occurring only once. Germline V gene data show CDR1 as MNHNS and CDR2 as SASEGT. The CDR3 covers 14 residues. The J segment lost 3 bases and the V segment lost 3 bases, leaving 1 base of the junction unmatched. The sample was PBMCs. The V call is TRBV6-1, the J call TRBJ1-5; 8 bases align to TRBD1. This receptor was identified in a woman aged 50 to 65 with colorectal cancer. CDR3 nucleotide sequence: TGTGCCAGCAGTGAGACAGGGGCCAATCAGCCCCAGCATTTT. Encoded protein: CASSETGANQPQHF.